This T cell receptor beta chain is from a study of T cells in Graves' hyperthyroidism and ophthalmopathy. This clonotype has at least ten counts. This CDR3 contains 15 residues. CDR1 is LNHDA, CDR2 SQIVND, per germline (reference sequence). Trimming left V 7 bases short and J 4 bases short, with 16 bases between. It was RNA transcripts that yielded the amplified TCR beta CDR3 regions. First-round RT-PCR targeting the TCR CDR3 was performed with the HTBI primer set. One entry per CDR3 protein, called by TCRdb with MiXCR from the multiplex PCR reads. Of roughly 500,000 distinct CDR3 sequences detected, around 13% appear once; the ten largest clones hold around 5.4%.

Sequencing input: blood. V and J are TRBV19 and TRBJ2-2; a possible D gene is TRBD1 (6 bases). This TCR was sampled from a woman in her 30s with Graves' hyperthyroidism that later progressed to Graves' ophthalmopathy. Here the CDR3 DNA reads TGTGCCAGTACCGCCCAGGGGAGAGGCACCGGGGAGCTGTTTTTT. Its translation: CASTAQGRGTGELFF.